This record concerns one TCR beta chain sequence. The data stem from a study of technical replicates of blood from several donors. The CDR3 loop spans 12 amino acids. Germline V lookup: CDR1 SGHNT, CDR2 YENEEA. Trimming took off 6 bases at V and 1 base at J, with 6 bases between the two ends. The method was immunoSEQ multiplex PCR; TCRdb's version includes in-frame clones alone and lacks a portion of them. Of over 50,000 clones listed, 97% are singletons. The receptor's source is a human donor in good health. Sequencing was done on a sample of T cells isolated from PBMCs. The V call is TRBV11-3, the J call TRBJ1-1; D ambiguous. The CDR3 DNA follows: TGTGCCAGCAGTTACGGGAACACTGAAGCTTTCTTT. Protein product: CASSYGNTEAFF.